These 23 T cell receptor beta chains were sequenced from one sample in a study of blood T cell repertoires in COVID-19. Profiled with immunoSEQ multiplex PCR; TCRdb holds only in-frame clones, not every one. The data show about 200,000 clones, roughly 90% seen once. Sequencing was done on a sample of peripheral blood. Receptor source: a man in his 60s with COVID-19, enrolled during active disease.

The chain uses TRBV18 and TRBJ1-5, with 9 bases matching TRBD1. Looked up from germline, CDR1 is KGHSH and CDR2 is LQKENI. Trimming cost V 3 bases and J 4 bases; bases outside gene matches: 4. There are 15 residues in the CDR3. In nucleotides, the CDR3 is TGTGCCAGCTCACCGGCCGGGACAGGGAATCAGCCCCAGCATTTT. Encoded protein: CASSPAGTGNQPQHF.

V is TRBV19 and J is TRBJ1-4; no definite D call. CDR1 is LNHDA, CDR2 SQIVND, per germline (reference sequence). Trimming took off 1 base at V and 8 bases at J, with 11 bases between the two ends. This CDR3 region has 14 residues. DNA of the CDR3: TGTGCCAGTAGTATAGCAGGTGCTCGGGAAAAACTGTTTTTT. Residues: CASSIAGAREKLFF.

The chain is built from TRBV4-2 and TRBJ2-7; D is perhaps TRBD2 (5 bases). The germline gives CDR1 LGHNA, CDR2 YNFKEQ. V lost 0 bases to trimming and J lost 4 bases, with 13 bases between them. This CDR3 contains 15 residues. The CDR3 loop reads CASSQERTGMYEQYF. CDR3 coding DNA: TGTGCCAGCAGCCAAGAGAGGACTGGGATGTACGAGCAGTACTTC.

The sample holds one count of this clone. The V gene is TRBV5-5, the J gene TRBJ2-7; weak D call: TRBD2 (5 bases). V was trimmed by 4 bases and J by 2 bases, leaving 13 bases between them. Germline CDR1 SGHKS, CDR2 YYEKEE (reference sequence). This CDR3 region has 14 residues. The CDR3 DNA reads as TGTGCCAGCAGCCCCTCGATGGGAGCCTACGAGCAGTACTTC. This sequence encodes CASSPSMGAYEQYF.

This clone appeared a single time. The V gene is TRBV18, the J gene TRBJ2-5; tentative D call: TRBD1 (5 bases). CDR1 is KGHSH and CDR2 is LQKENI in the germline V gene. V was shortened by 3 bases and J by 0 bases, with 11 bases between the two germline ends. This CDR3 is 15 amino acids long. CDR3 region: CASSPSQGNQETQYF. The CDR3 region has the DNA TGTGCCAGCTCACCCAGTCAGGGAAACCAAGAGACCCAGTACTTC. Variable domain in full (rest from reference TRBV18 and TRBJ2-5): NAGVMQNPRHLVRRRGQEARLRCSPMKGHSHVYWYRQLPEEGLKFMVYLQKENIIDESGMPKERFSAEFPKEGPSILRIQQVVRGDSAAYFCASSPSQGNQETQYFGPGTRLLVL.

J is TRBJ2-1 and V is TRBV5-1, with TRBD1 identical over 9 bases. Germline trimming cut 0 bases from V and 7 bases from J; bases unmatched to any gene: 5. Looked up from germline, CDR1 is SGHRS and CDR2 is YFSETQ. The CDR3 is made up of 15 amino acids. Here the CDR3 reads CASSLVRTGANEQFF. The CDR3 bases are TGCGCCAGCAGCTTGGTTAGGACAGGGGCGAATGAGCAGTTCTTC.

This rearrangement joins TRBV3-1 (or the pseudogene TRBV3-2) to TRBJ2-1; weak D call: TRBD2 (6 bases). Trimming left V 3 bases short and J 9 bases short, with 15 bases between. Germline V lookup: CDR1 LGHDT, CDR2 YNNKEL (reference sequence). This CDR3 is built from 14 residues. In DNA, the CDR3 is TGTGCCAGCAGCCACCTCCTACGGGGAGGTGAGCAGTTCTTC. Its translation: CASSHLLRGGEQFF.

This chain connects TRBV6-2 or TRBV6-3 to TRBJ1-1, with D possibly matching TRBD1 (6 bases). The CDR3 runs to 13 residues. Trimming took off 4 bases at V and 5 bases at J, with 11 bases between the two ends. The germline V gene has CDR1 MNHEY and CDR2 SVGEGT. CDR3 loop: CASSSTGMTEAFF. The CDR3 DNA reads as TGTGCCAGCAGTTCCACAGGGATGACTGAAGCTTTCTTT.

This sequence joins TRBV11-2 and TRBJ1-3, with a possible D match to TRBD1 (5 bases). Germline V gene data show CDR1 as SGHAT and CDR2 as FQNNGV. V lost 6 bases to trimming and J lost 2 bases, with 11 bases between them. CDR3 length: 14 residues. CDR3 DNA sequence: TGTGCCAGCAGGTTTACGGGGGCTGGAAACACCATATATTTT. Its translation is CASRFTGAGNTIYF.

The chain links TRBV19 to TRBJ1-4; maybe TRBD1 (5 bases). Germline V CDR1 and CDR2: LNHDA, SQIVND (reference sequence). The CDR3 is 14 residues long. V was cut by 7 bases and J by 0 bases, with 9 bases left in between. CDR3: CASTRTTTNEKLFF. As DNA, the CDR3 is TGTGCCAGTACAAGGACAACAACTAATGAAAAACTGTTTTTT.

This sequence joins TRBV5-6 and TRBJ2-2; D may be TRBD2 (5 bases). Trimming took off 4 bases at V and 5 bases at J, with 21 bases between the two ends. Germline lookup yields CDR1 SGHDT and CDR2 YYEEEE. The CDR3 sequence is 17 residues long. The DNA of the CDR3 is TGTGCCAGCAGCGAGGGTTTGGGCAGGAGAATTACCGGGGAGCTGTTTTTT. Amino acid sequence: CASSEGLGRRITGELFF.

This clone was seen just once. This chain links TRBV29-1 with TRBJ1-2, with 7 bases fitting TRBD1. The CDR3 loop spans 13 amino acids. Germline assignment: CDR1 SQVTM and CDR2 ANQGSEA. Trimming cost V 3 bases and J 5 bases; bases outside gene matches: 6. CDR3 amino acids: CSVEGQTDYGYTF. In DNA form, the CDR3 reads TGCAGCGTTGAGGGACAGACAGATTATGGCTACACCTTC.

A word on this clone: Other nucleotide sequences from this sample produce the same CDR3. The chain has TRBV7-9 and TRBJ1-2, with a tentative D call TRBD1 (6 bases). The CDR3 is 14 residues long. CDR1 and CDR2 (germline): SEHNR, FQNEAQ (reference sequence). V gave up 5 bases and J gave up 0 bases, with 10 bases separating them. The CDR3 coding sequence is TGTGCCAGCAGCCCGAGGACAGCTAACTATGGCTACACCTTC. As protein: CASSPRTANYGYTF.

This chain connects TRBV7-2 to TRBJ2-2; D uncertain. The CDR3 sequence is 16 residues long. Germline V gene sequence: CDR1 SGHTA, CDR2 FQGNSA. V dropped 1 base and J dropped 2 bases, with 11 bases sitting between them. The DNA of the CDR3 is TGTGCCAGCAGCTTAGTGGTCAGACTTAACACCGGGGAGCTGTTTTTT. It yields the protein CASSLVVRLNTGELFF.

V is TRBV15 and J is TRBJ1-2; perhaps TRBD1 as D (6 bases). CDR3 size: 11 residues. The V and J ends lost 1 base and 9 bases respectively, with 6 bases between them. Germline V gene data show CDR1 as LNHNV and CDR2 as YYDKDF (reference sequence). The CDR3 here is CATSRGDSYTF. CDR3 coding DNA: TGTGCCACCAGCAGAGGGGACAGCTACACCTTC.

The chain couples TRBV30 to TRBJ2-5; D may be TRBD2 (5 bases). The V gene lost 2 bases and the J gene lost 1 base, with 11 bases spanning the gap. Germline V gene sequence: CDR1 GTSNPN, CDR2 SVGIG (reference sequence). The CDR3 loop spans 14 amino acids. The CDR3 loop reads CAWSLTGTQETQYF. The CDR3 region has the DNA TGTGCCTGGAGTTTGACGGGAACCCAAGAGACCCAGTACTTC.

This chain uses TRBV4-1 with TRBJ2-1; 12 bases fit TRBD2. Germline V gives CDR1 MGHRA, CDR2 YSYEKL. The CDR3 has 16 amino acids. Germline trimming cut 4 bases from V and 4 bases from J; bases unmatched to any gene: 5. The CDR3 DNA follows: TGCGCCAGCAGCCTACTACTAGCGGGAGGTTACAATGAGCAGTTCTTC. Amino acid sequence: CASSLLLAGGYNEQFF.

This chain links TRBV4-2 with TRBJ2-2; 7 bases align to TRBD1. V lost 1 base, J lost 2 bases, and 7 bases stayed unmatched. Germline V gives CDR1 LGHNA, CDR2 YNFKEQ. The CDR3 runs to 17 residues. The CDR3 loop reads CASSQGRQGVNTGELFF. The CDR3 region has the DNA TGTGCCAGCAGCCAAGGACGACAGGGAGTAAACACCGGGGAGCTGTTTTTT.

This chain uses TRBV7-2 with TRBJ1-2; D remains ambiguous. The length of the CDR3 is 12 residues. Trimming left V 1 base short and J 7 bases short, with 7 bases between. The germline V gene encodes CDR1 SGHTA and CDR2 FQGNSA. As DNA, the CDR3 is TGTGCCAGCAGCTTAGATGTCGGTGGCTACACCTTC. Its protein is CASSLDVGGYTF.

This clone was seen just once. CDR3 sequence: CASSVTGGLANEKLFF. For the CDR3, the DNA is TGCGCCAGCAGCGTGACAGGGGGCCTTGCTAATGAAAAACTGTTTTTT. V and J are TRBV5-1 and TRBJ1-4; 10 bases are shared with TRBD1. V shed 4 bases, J shed 3 bases, and the junction held 6 bases outside the gene matches. This CDR3 is built from 16 residues. Germline V gives CDR1 SGHRS, CDR2 YFSETQ. The full variable domain, rest sourced from reference TRBV5-1 and TRBJ1-4, is KAGVTQTPRYLIKTRGQQVTLSCSPISGHRSVSWYQQTPGQGLQFLFEYFSETQRNKGNFPGRFSGRQFSNSRSEMNVSTLELGDSALYLCASSVTGGLANEKLFFGSGTQLSVL.

V usage is TRBV3-1 (or the pseudogene TRBV3-2) and J usage is TRBJ2-3; 12 bases agree with TRBD2. The CDR3 covers 16 residues. With V trimmed by 3 bases and J by 1 base, 2 bases remained unmatched. Germline CDR1 LGHDT, CDR2 YNNKEL (reference sequence). CDR3 bases: TGTGCCAGCAGCCACTGGACTAGCGGGGGCACAGATACGCAGTATTTT. This encodes CASSHWTSGGTDTQYF.

V gene TRBV7-3 combines with J gene TRBJ1-6, with D unresolved. The V end lost 5 bases, the J end lost 10 bases, and 12 bases lay between the germline ends. CDR1 SGHTA and CDR2 FQGTGA come from the germline V gene. There are 13 residues in the CDR3. CDR3 region: CASSLDSVSPLHF. The CDR3 nucleotides are TGTGCCAGCAGCCTTGACTCTGTGTCACCCCTCCACTTT.

This chain uses TRBV19 with TRBJ1-4; unclear D gene. The CDR3 covers 12 residues. The V and J ends lost 8 bases and 5 bases respectively, with 9 bases between them. Per the germline V gene, CDR1 is LNHDA and CDR2 is SQIVND (reference sequence). The DNA of the CDR3 is TGTGCCAGTCATCGCGTGAATGAAAAACTGTTTTTT. Protein sequence: CASHRVNEKLFF.